This T cell receptor (beta chain) was profiled in a study of Ad26.COV2.S vaccination and SARS-CoV-2 variants. Findings of the study overall: People given the vaccine had a wider spike-specific TCR breadth than placebo recipients did. Spike-specific responses of CD8+ and CD4+ T cells were reported to display substantial breadth after vaccination. Responses of T cells in total may have been underestimated by the TCR breadth and depth analyses. Across vaccine and placebo recipients, the breadth of non-spike TCRs was similar.

Concerning this clone: Its antigen is unknown.

TCRdb keeps only in-frame clones here, not all; method: immunoSEQ multiplex PCR. The table records some 330,000 clones, roughly 88% of them present only once. Treatment: some 19 received Ad26.COV2.S at low or high dose, single or two shots; roughly 5 received placebo; per-sample allocation not given. Collection of samples fell on day 63 after the first vaccine or placebo injection. CDR1 SGHRS and CDR2 YFSETQ come from the germline V gene. The CDR3 spans 16 residues. V dropped 4 bases and J dropped 2; count of bases not matched to a gene: 6. Material: peripheral blood, obtained in a trial of Ad26.COV2.S vaccine versus placebo. The TCR originated in a person aged 18 to 59 who received the Ad26.COV2.S COVID-19 vaccine or a placebo. This sequence joins TRBV5-1 and TRBJ2-3, with 11 bases lining up with TRBD2. The CDR3 DNA sequence: TGCGCCAGCAGCCCGCCTAGCGGGGGGCCCACAGATACGCAGTATTTT. Translation: CASSPPSGGPTDTQYF.